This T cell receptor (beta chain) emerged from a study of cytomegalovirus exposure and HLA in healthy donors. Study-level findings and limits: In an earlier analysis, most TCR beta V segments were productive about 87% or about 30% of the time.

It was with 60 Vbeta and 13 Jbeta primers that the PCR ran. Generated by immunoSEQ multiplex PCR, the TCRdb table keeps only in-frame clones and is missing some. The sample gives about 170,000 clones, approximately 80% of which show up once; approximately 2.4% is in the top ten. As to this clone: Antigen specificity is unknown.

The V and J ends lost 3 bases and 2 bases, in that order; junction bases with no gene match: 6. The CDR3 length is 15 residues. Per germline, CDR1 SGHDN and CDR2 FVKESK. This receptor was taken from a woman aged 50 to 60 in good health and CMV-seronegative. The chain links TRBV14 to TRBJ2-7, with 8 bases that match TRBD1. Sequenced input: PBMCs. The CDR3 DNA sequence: TGTGCCAGCAGCCACCCCGGGACAGGCCCCTACGAGCAGTACTTC. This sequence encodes CASSHPGTGPYEQYF.